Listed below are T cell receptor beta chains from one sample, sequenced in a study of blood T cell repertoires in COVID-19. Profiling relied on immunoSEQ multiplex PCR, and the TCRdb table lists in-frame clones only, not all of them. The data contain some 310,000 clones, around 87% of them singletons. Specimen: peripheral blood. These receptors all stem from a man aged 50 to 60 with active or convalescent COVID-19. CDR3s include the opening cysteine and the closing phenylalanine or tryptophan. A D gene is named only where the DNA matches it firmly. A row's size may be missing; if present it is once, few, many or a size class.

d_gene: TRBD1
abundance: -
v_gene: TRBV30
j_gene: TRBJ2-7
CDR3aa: CAWSVPGQPFKEQYF
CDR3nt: TGTGCCTGGAGTGTTCCGGGACAGCCCTTTAAGGAGCAGTACTTC

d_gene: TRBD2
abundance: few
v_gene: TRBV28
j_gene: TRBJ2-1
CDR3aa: CASSFPRLASIYNEQFF
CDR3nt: TGTGCCAGCAGTTTTCCCCGACTAGCATCCATCTACAATGAGCAGTTCTTC

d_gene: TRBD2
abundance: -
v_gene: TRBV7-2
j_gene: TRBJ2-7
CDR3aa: CASSSPQGGSLGEQYF
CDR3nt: TGTGCCAGCAGCTCGCCCCAGGGAGGGAGTCTGGGGGAGCAGTACTTC

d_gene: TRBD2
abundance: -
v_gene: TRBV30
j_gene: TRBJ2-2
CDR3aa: CAWGGSGGYPGELFF
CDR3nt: TGTGCCTGGGGAGGCAGCGGGGGGTATCCCGGGGAGCTGTTTTTT

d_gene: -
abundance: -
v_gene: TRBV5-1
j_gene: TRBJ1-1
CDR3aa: CASSPSGTGTTEAFF
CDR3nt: TGCGCCAGCAGCCCTTCTGGAACAGGGACCACTGAAGCTTTCTTT

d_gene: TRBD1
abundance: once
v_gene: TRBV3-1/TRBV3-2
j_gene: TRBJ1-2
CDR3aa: CASSQATGVNGYTF
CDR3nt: TGTGCCAGCAGCCAAGCCACAGGGGTTAATGGCTACACCTTC

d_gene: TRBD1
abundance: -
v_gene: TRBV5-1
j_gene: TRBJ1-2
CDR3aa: CASSSDTGDQGYTF
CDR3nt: TGCGCCAGCAGCTCAGACACAGGGGATCAAGGCTACACCTTC

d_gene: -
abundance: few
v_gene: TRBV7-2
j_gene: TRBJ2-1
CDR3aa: CASSPGLAYNEQFF
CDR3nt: TGTGCCAGCAGCCCCGGACTTGCATACAATGAGCAGTTCTTC

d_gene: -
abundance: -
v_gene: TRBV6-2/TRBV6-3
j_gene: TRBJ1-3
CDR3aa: CASSYGSSGNTIYF
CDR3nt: TGTGCCAGCAGTTATGGCAGCTCTGGAAACACCATATATTTT

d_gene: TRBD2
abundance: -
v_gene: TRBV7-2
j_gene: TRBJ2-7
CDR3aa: CASSLGRLAGREQYF
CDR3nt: TGTGCCAGCAGCCTGGGGAGACTAGCGGGGCGTGAGCAGTACTTC

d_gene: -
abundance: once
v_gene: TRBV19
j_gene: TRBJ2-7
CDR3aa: CASSIRGFYEQYF
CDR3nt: TGTGCCAGTAGTATACGGGGATTTTACGAGCAGTACTTC

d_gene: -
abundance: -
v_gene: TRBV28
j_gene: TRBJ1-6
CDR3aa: CASSRVNNSPLHF
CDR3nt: TGTGCCAGCTCCAGGGTAAATAATTCACCCCTCCACTTT

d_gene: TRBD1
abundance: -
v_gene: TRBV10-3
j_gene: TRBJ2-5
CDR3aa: CAISSGQADGETQYF
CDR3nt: TGTGCCATCAGCTCCGGACAGGCCGATGGCGAGACCCAGTACTTC

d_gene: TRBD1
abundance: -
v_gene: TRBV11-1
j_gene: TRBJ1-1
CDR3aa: CASSEGPTGDTEAFF
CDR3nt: TGTGCCAGCAGCGAGGGACCAACAGGGGACACTGAAGCTTTCTTT

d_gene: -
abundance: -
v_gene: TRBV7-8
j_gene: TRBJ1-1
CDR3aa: CASSQGGGVYTEAFF
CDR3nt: TGTGCCAGCAGCCAAGGGGGGGGAGTTTACACTGAAGCTTTCTTT

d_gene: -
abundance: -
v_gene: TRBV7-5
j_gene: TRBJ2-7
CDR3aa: CARSPRVGGYSYEQYF
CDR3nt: TGTGCCAGAAGCCCCCGGGTTGGAGGGTACTCCTACGAGCAGTACTTC

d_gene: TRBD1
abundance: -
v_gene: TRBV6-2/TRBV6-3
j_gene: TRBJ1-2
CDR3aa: CASSYRQGGIYGYTF
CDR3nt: TGTGCCAGCAGTTACCGGCAGGGGGGCATCTATGGCTACACCTTC

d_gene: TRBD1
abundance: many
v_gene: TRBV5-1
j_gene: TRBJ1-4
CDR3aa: CASSPRDRPNEKLFF
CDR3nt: TGCGCCAGCAGCCCCCGGGACAGGCCGAATGAAAAACTGTTTTTT

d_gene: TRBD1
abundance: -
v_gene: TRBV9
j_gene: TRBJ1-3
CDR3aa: CASSVVGTGDGNTIYF
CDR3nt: TGTGCCAGCAGCGTAGTGGGGACAGGGGACGGAAACACCATATATTTT

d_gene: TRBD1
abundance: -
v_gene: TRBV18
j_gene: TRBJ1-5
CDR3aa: CASSSFETGVQPQHF
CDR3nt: TGTGCCAGCTCCAGCTTTGAGACAGGGGTGCAGCCCCAGCATTTT

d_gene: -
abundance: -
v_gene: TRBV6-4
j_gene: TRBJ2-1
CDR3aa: CASSAGPTSDEQFF
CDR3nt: TGTGCCAGCAGTGCCGGCCCCACTAGTGATGAGCAGTTCTTC

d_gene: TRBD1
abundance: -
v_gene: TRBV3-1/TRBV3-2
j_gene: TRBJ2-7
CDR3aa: CASATGTGIYEQYF
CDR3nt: TGTGCCAGTGCCACCGGGACAGGGATCTACGAGCAGTACTTC

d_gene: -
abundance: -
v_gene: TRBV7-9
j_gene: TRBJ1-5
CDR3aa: CASSFGGNQPQHF
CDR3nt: TGTGCCAGCAGCTTTGGAGGCAATCAGCCCCAGCATTTT

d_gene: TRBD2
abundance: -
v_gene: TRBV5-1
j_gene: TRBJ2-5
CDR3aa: CASSLGAGEETQYF
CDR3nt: TGCGCCAGCAGCTTGGGAGCGGGAGAAGAGACCCAGTACTTC

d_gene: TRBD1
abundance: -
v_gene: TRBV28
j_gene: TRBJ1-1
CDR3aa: CASSSRTGTNTEAFF
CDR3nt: TGTGCCAGCAGTTCCCGGACAGGGACGAACACTGAAGCTTTCTTT

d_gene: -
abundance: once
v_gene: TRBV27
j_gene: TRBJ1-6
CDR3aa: CASSFRVIGNSPLHF
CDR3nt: TGTGCCAGCAGTTTCAGGGTTATAGGCAATTCACCCCTCCACTTT

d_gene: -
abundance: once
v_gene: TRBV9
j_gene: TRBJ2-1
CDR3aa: CASSVGLGRDNEQFF
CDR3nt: TGTGCCAGCAGCGTAGGCCTCGGCAGGGACAATGAGCAGTTCTTC

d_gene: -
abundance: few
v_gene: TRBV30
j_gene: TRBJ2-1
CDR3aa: CAWSVLLGLQKHDEQFF
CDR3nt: TGTGCCTGGAGTGTACTTCTAGGACTACAAAAGCACGATGAGCAGTTCTTC

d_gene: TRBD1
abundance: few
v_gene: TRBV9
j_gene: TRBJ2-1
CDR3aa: CASTPSDRGYNEQFF
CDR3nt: TGTGCCAGCACGCCCTCGGACAGGGGATACAATGAGCAGTTCTTC

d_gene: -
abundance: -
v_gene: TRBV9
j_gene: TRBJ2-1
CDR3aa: CASSPRGYNGNEQFF
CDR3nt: TGTGCCAGCAGCCCTCGGGGGTACAATGGAAATGAGCAGTTCTTC

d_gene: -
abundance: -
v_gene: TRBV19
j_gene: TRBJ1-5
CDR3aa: CASSMRPGEPQHF
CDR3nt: TGTGCCAGTAGTATGAGGCCCGGGGAGCCCCAGCATTTT

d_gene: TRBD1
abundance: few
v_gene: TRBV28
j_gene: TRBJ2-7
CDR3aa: CASSLYGTGLWEQYF
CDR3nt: TGTGCCAGCAGTTTGTATGGGACAGGGTTGTGGGAGCAGTACTTC

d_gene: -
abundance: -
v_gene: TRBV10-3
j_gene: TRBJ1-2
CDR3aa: CAISESGGARVYGYTF
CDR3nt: TGTGCCATCAGTGAGTCGGGGGGGGCACGCGTCTATGGCTACACCTTC

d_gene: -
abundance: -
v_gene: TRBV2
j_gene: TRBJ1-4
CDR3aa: CASLQASGEKLFF
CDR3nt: TGTGCCAGCTTACAGGCTTCGGGTGAAAAACTGTTTTTT

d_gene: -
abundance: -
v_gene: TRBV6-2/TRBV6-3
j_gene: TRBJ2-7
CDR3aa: CASSNGLTSSYEQYF
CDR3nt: TGTGCCAGCAGTAATGGACTTACGAGCTCCTACGAGCAGTACTTC

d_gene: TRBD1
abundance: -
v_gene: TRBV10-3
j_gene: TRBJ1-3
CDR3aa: CAISEGGQVASGNTIYF
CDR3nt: TGTGCCATCAGTGAGGGGGGACAGGTAGCCTCTGGAAACACCATATATTTT

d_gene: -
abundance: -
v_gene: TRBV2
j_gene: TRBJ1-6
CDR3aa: CASSEVGGFDSPLHF
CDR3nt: TGTGCCAGCAGTGAGGTCGGAGGGTTTGACTCACCCCTCCACTTT

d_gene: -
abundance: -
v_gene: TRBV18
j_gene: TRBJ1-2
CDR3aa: CASSSEGPGKADLYGYTF
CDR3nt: TGTGCCAGCTCCTCAGAAGGTCCGGGAAAGGCGGACCTTTATGGCTACACCTTC

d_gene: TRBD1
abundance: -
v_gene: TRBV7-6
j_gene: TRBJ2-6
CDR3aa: CASSFGQGSGANVLTF
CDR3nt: TGTGCCAGCAGCTTCGGACAGGGCTCTGGGGCCAACGTCCTGACTTTC

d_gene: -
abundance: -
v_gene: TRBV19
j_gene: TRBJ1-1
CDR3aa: CASSSNPRGSAFF
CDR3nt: TGTGCCAGTAGTAGTAACCCCAGGGGTTCAGCTTTCTTT

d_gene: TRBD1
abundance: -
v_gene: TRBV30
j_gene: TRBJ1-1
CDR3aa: CAWTGGGTEAFF
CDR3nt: TGTGCCTGGACAGGGGGAGGCACTGAAGCTTTCTTT

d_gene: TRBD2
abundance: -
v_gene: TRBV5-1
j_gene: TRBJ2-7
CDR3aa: CASKETSGTYEQYF
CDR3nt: TGCGCCAGCAAAGAGACTAGCGGGACTTACGAGCAGTACTTC

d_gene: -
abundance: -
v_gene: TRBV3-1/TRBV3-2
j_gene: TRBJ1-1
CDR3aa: CASSVRVKTEAFF
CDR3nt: TGTGCCAGCAGCGTCAGGGTTAAGACTGAAGCTTTCTTT

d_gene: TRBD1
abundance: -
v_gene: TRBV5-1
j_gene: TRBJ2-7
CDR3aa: CASSPETGGFGEQYF
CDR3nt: TGCGCCAGCAGCCCTGAGACAGGGGGATTCGGCGAGCAGTACTTC

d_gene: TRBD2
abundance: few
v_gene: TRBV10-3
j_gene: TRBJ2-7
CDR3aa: CAISGLAGDEQYF
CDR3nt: TGTGCCATCAGTGGACTAGCGGGAGACGAGCAGTACTTC

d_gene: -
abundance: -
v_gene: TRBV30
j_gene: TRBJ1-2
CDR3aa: CAWSVLGREYGYTF
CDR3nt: TGTGCCTGGAGTGTATTGGGTAGGGAGTATGGCTACACCTTC

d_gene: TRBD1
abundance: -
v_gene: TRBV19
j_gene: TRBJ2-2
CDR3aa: CASSNRDRPTGELFF
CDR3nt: TGTGCCAGTAGTAACCGGGACAGGCCCACCGGGGAGCTGTTTTTT